The rows below give T cell receptor beta chains drawn from one sample of a study of OX40 agonist ivuxolimab in advanced cancers. Here immunoSEQ multiplex PCR was the method, and the copy in TCRdb shows in-frame clones only, minus some. The sample includes more than 80,000 clones, roughly nine tenths of them seen just once. Sequences were derived from CD4+ or CD8+ T cells sorted from blood, sampled in a trial of the OX40 agonist ivuxolimab. The receptor source for this set is an adult with an advanced solid tumor such as melanoma, head and neck, liver or kidney cancer. Each CDR3 is given with its conserved first and last residue. D genes are given only for firm matches. Clone size is given for some rows only: seen once, a few or many times, or a class if the clone is expanded.

D,J,size,V,CDR3,DNA
TRBD1,TRBJ2-5,once,TRBV14,CASSIDRAETQYF,TGTGCCAGCAGCATTGACAGGGCCGAGACCCAGTACTTC
TRBD2,TRBJ2-5,NA,TRBV28,CASSSNGRAETQYF,TGTGCCAGCAGTTCCAACGGGAGGGCAGAGACCCAGTACTTC
TRBD1,TRBJ2-5,NA,TRBV2,CASSEVRQGEETQYF,TGTGCCAGCAGTGAAGTGAGACAGGGGGAAGAGACCCAGTACTTC
NA,TRBJ2-7,NA,TRBV19,CASRLALMGSYEQYF,TGTGCCAGTAGATTAGCACTCATGGGCTCCTACGAGCAGTACTTC
NA,TRBJ2-1,once,TRBV28,CASRGTSPYYNEQFF,TGTGCCAGCAGGGGTACTAGCCCATACTACAATGAGCAGTTCTTC
TRBD2,TRBJ2-5,NA,TRBV9,CASSVAGGNQETQYF,TGTGCCAGCAGCGTAGCGGGAGGGAACCAAGAGACCCAGTACTTC
NA,TRBJ1-5,NA,TRBV27,CASSFGGNQPQHF,TGTGCCAGCAGTTTCGGGGGCAATCAGCCCCAGCATTTT
NA,TRBJ1-1,NA,TRBV6-5,CASEPYRNTEAFF,TGTGCCAGCGAACCGTACAGGAACACTGAAGCTTTCTTT
TRBD1,TRBJ2-7,NA,TRBV6-1,CASSESAGQGLEQYF,TGTGCCAGCAGTGAATCGGCTGGACAGGGGCTCGAGCAGTACTTC
TRBD1,TRBJ1-2,NA,TRBV29-1,CSGGGTGVSNYGYTF,TGCAGCGGAGGGGGGACAGGGGTTTCTAACTATGGCTACACCTTC
NA,TRBJ2-4,NA,TRBV6-1,CASTGVAKNIQYF,TGTGCCAGCACCGGCGTAGCCAAAAACATTCAGTACTTC
TRBD2,TRBJ2-1,NA,TRBV10-3,CAISEIGGGSLNEQFF,TGTGCCATCAGTGAGATTGGGGGGGGATCCTTGAATGAGCAGTTCTTC
NA,TRBJ2-2,NA,TRBV10-3,CAISELIKSNTGELFF,TGTGCCATCAGTGAGTTAATAAAGTCGAACACCGGGGAGCTGTTTTTT
NA,TRBJ2-7,NA,TRBV11-3,CASSLKQGPYEQYF,TGTGCCAGCAGCTTAAAACAGGGACCCTACGAGCAGTACTTC
NA,TRBJ2-7,NA,TRBV30,CAWKTGVVSYEQYF,TGTGCCTGGAAGACGGGAGTGGTCTCCTACGAGCAGTACTTC
TRBD1,TRBJ2-3,once,TRBV5-6,CASSKDRAATDTQYF,TGTGCCAGCAGTAAGGACAGGGCCGCGACAGATACGCAGTATTTT
TRBD1,TRBJ2-3,NA,TRBV5-6,CASSRGQGLDTQYF,TGTGCCAGCAGCAGGGGACAGGGACTAGATACGCAGTATTTT
TRBD1,TRBJ1-5,NA,TRBV4-1,CASSLIQQGAGNQPQHF,TGCGCCAGCAGCCTAATACAACAGGGGGCTGGCAATCAGCCCCAGCATTTT
NA,TRBJ2-7,NA,TRBV9,CASSVVGGEQYF,TGTGCCAGCAGCGTAGTGGGGGGTGAGCAGTACTTC
TRBD2,TRBJ2-5,NA,TRBV9,CASSVETSGETQYF,TGTGCCAGCAGCGTAGAGACTAGCGGGGAGACCCAGTACTTC
NA,TRBJ2-7,NA,TRBV5-6,CASSHPRTRGTSYEQYF,TGTGCCAGCAGTCATCCCAGGACCCGTGGAACATCCTACGAGCAGTACTTC
NA,TRBJ1-2,NA,TRBV28,CASSLFYGYTF,TGTGCCAGCAGTCTCTTTTATGGCTACACCTTC
TRBD2,TRBJ2-5,NA,TRBV9,CASSVDAGGREAQYF,TGTGCCAGCAGCGTAGATGCGGGAGGAAGGGAGGCCCAGTACTTC
TRBD1,TRBJ2-5,NA,TRBV7-9,CASSLVTTGEETQYF,TGTGCCAGCAGCTTAGTGACGACAGGGGAAGAGACCCAGTACTTC
TRBD2,TRBJ2-7,NA,TRBV5-4,CASSLVLAGASEQYF,TGTGCCAGCAGCTTGGTACTAGCGGGAGCCTCCGAGCAGTACTTC
NA,TRBJ1-1,NA,TRBV28,CASSLPQKMNTEAFF,TGTGCCAGCAGTCTCCCCCAGAAAATGAACACTGAAGCTTTCTTT
TRBD1,TRBJ1-2,NA,TRBV5-6,CASSVKTGYYGYTF,TGTGCCAGCAGCGTAAAGACAGGGTACTATGGCTACACCTTC
TRBD1,TRBJ2-7,NA,TRBV6-5,CASSSPSTGVTYEQYF,TGTGCCAGCAGTTCCCCTTCGACAGGGGTAACCTACGAGCAGTACTTC
NA,TRBJ2-7,NA,TRBV4-2,CASSPASVLSYEQYF,TGTGCCAGCAGCCCAGCGAGTGTCCTCTCCTACGAGCAGTACTTC
NA,TRBJ1-1,NA,TRBV2,CASNPTGWTEAFF,TGTGCCAGCAATCCGACAGGATGGACTGAAGCTTTCTTT
NA,TRBJ1-1,NA,TRBV5-1,CASSPGRETEAFF,TGCGCCAGCAGCCCAGGTAGGGAAACTGAAGCTTTCTTT
TRBD1,TRBJ1-2,NA,TRBV10-3,CAISGGDSNYGYTF,TGTGCCATCAGTGGCGGGGACAGTAACTATGGCTACACCTTC
NA,TRBJ2-1,NA,TRBV2,CASSVNVGTTFF,TGTGCCAGCAGTGTGAATGTGGGAACTACGTTCTTC
NA,TRBJ1-5,NA,TRBV4-1,CASSQVQGGQPQHF,TGCGCCAGCAGCCAAGTCCAGGGAGGACAGCCCCAGCATTTT
TRBD2,TRBJ2-7,NA,TRBV18,CASSTGTSRTYEQYF,TGTGCCAGCTCAACCGGGACTAGCAGGACCTACGAGCAGTACTTC
TRBD1,TRBJ1-5,NA,TRBV27,CASSLVTGGQPQHF,TGTGCCAGCAGTTTAGTCACAGGGGGTCAGCCCCAGCATTTT
NA,TRBJ2-7,NA,TRBV6-6,CASTGGTATYEQYF,TGTGCCAGCACGGGCGGGACCGCTACCTACGAGCAGTACTTC
NA,TRBJ2-2,NA,TRBV28,CASSFPGDTGELFF,TGTGCCAGCAGTTTCCCTGGGGACACCGGGGAGCTGTTTTTT
NA,TRBJ2-1,once,TRBV28,CASSSPSGLPRPVYRGSSYNEQFF,TGTGCCAGCAGTTCCCCCTCGGGACTCCCCAGGCCGGTATACCGGGGGAGCTCCTACAATGAGCAGTTCTTC
NA,TRBJ1-4,NA,TRBV6-5,CASRPGGPGEKLFF,TGTGCCAGCAGACCGGGAGGACCTGGCGAAAAACTGTTTTTT
NA,TRBJ1-4,NA,TRBV5-6,CASSLTGGEKLFF,TGTGCCAGCAGCTTGACAGGTGGTGAAAAACTGTTTTTT
TRBD1,TRBJ1-2,NA,TRBV30,CAWSVWDRLLSGYTF,TGTGCCTGGAGTGTATGGGACAGGCTGCTCTCTGGCTACACCTTC